The table lists the clone carrying this T cell receptor (beta chain) with a count of one. Antigen: not known. TCRdb's copy holds only in-frame clones and misses some; the assay was immunoSEQ multiplex PCR. The table has more than 6,000 clones, approximately 76% seen once. This CDR3 region has 13 residues. In germline, CDR1 is LNHNV, CDR2 YYDKDF (reference sequence). Trimming left V 3 bases short and J 3 bases short, with 9 bases between. This entry belongs to a study of neoadjuvant nivolumab and ipilimumab in lung cancer. Overall study results and limits: TCR richness and clonality were higher in tumors than adjacent uninvolved lung. Pretherapy blood TCR richness correlated positively with resected tumor richness.

V usage is TRBV15 and J usage is TRBJ2-7; D perhaps matches TRBD1 (5 bases). The specimen comprised tumor tissue, sampled after neoadjuvant nivolumab, alone or with ipilimumab, at or shortly before surgery. This sequence originates from an adult with non-small cell lung cancer. DNA for the CDR3: TGTGCCACCAGCAGGACAGATTACTACGAGCAGTACTTC. Its protein product is CATSRTDYYEQYF. The full variable domain, in which reference TRBV15 and TRBJ2-7 provide the parts outside the CDR3, is DAMVIQNPRYQVTQFGKPVTLSCSQTLNHNVMYWYQQKSSQAPKLLFHYYDKDFNNEADTPDNFQSRRPNTSFCFLDIRSPGLGDTAMYLCATSRTDYYEQYFGPGTRLTVT.